A selection of T cell receptor beta chains follows, all from one sample in a study of blood T cell repertoires in COVID-19. The method was immunoSEQ multiplex PCR; TCRdb's version includes in-frame clones alone and lacks a portion of them. The sample includes around 190,000 clones, about 88% of them seen just once. Sequenced input: PBMCs or T cells enriched from blood (not recorded which). Source of these receptors: a middle-aged woman in a cohort exposed to, infected with or recovered from COVID-19 (not recorded which). CDR3s include the opening cysteine and the closing phenylalanine or tryptophan. A D gene is named only where the DNA matches it firmly. Where a row states a size, it is once, few, many or the class of an expanded clone; other rows omit it.

v_gene: TRBV4-1
j_gene: TRBJ1-4
d_gene: .
abundance: .
CDR3nt: TGCGCCAGCAGCCAAGGCAATACCGCGGTTGAAAAACTGTTTTTT
CDR3aa: CASSQGNTAVEKLFF

v_gene: TRBV11-3
j_gene: TRBJ2-2
d_gene: TRBD1
abundance: .
CDR3nt: TGTGCCAGCAGCTCGACAGGGAATACCGGGGAGCTGTTTTTT
CDR3aa: CASSSTGNTGELFF

v_gene: TRBV19
j_gene: TRBJ1-1
d_gene: .
abundance: few
CDR3nt: TGTGCCAGTAGTATTCAGGGTAACACTGAAGCTTTCTTT
CDR3aa: CASSIQGNTEAFF

v_gene: TRBV7-8
j_gene: TRBJ2-1
d_gene: .
abundance: .
CDR3nt: TGTGCCAGCAGGTTAGCCGCTAGCTCCTACAATGAGCAGTTCTTC
CDR3aa: CASRLAASSYNEQFF

v_gene: TRBV19
j_gene: TRBJ1-1
d_gene: TRBD1
abundance: .
CDR3nt: TGTGCCAGCAAACGACAGGGTCTATCTGAAGCTTTCTTT
CDR3aa: CASKRQGLSEAFF

v_gene: TRBV3-1/TRBV3-2
j_gene: TRBJ1-3
d_gene: TRBD1
abundance: once
CDR3nt: TGTGCCAGCAGCCAACCCCCCGGGACAGTGAACTCTGGAAACACCATATATTTT
CDR3aa: CASSQPPGTVNSGNTIYF

v_gene: TRBV5-1
j_gene: TRBJ2-3
d_gene: TRBD2
abundance: .
CDR3nt: TGCGCCAGCGCCCTGGCGGGAGAAGATACGCAGTATTTT
CDR3aa: CASALAGEDTQYF

v_gene: TRBV29-1
j_gene: TRBJ2-7
d_gene: TRBD2
abundance: .
CDR3nt: TGCAGCGTTGATTGGGCGGGGGGGCCCTACGAGCAGTACTTC
CDR3aa: CSVDWAGGPYEQYF

v_gene: TRBV4-3
j_gene: TRBJ1-5
d_gene: .
abundance: .
CDR3nt: TGCGCCAGCAGCCAAGATTGGGGCGGCGATCAGCCCCAGCATTTT
CDR3aa: CASSQDWGGDQPQHF

v_gene: TRBV28
j_gene: TRBJ2-4
d_gene: TRBD1
abundance: .
CDR3nt: TGTGCCAGCAGTTTATTAGGGACAGGGACGCTAGCCAAAAACATTCAGTACTTC
CDR3aa: CASSLLGTGTLAKNIQYF